This is a list of T cell receptor beta chains from one sample in a study of shared clonotypes between healthy human individuals. The table came from immunoSEQ multiplex PCR; TCRdb's copy has only in-frame clones and leaves some out. The sample contains roughly 2,500,000 clones, 80% to 95% of which appear only once. Sequenced: naive CD4+ T cells from PBMCs. The receptors originated from a man in his late teens or twenties in good health. Some clones in this sample may be carry-over from other donors' samples. The CDR3 runs from the conserved cysteine through the conserved F or W. The D gene is left open where the match is weak. Not all rows give a size; the values are once, few, many and, for expanded clones, a class.

clone_size,j_call,v_call,d_call,cdr3_nt,cdr3_aa
-,TRBJ1-1,TRBV5-1,-,TGCGCCAGCAGCTTTTCGAAGACTGAAGCTTTCTTT,CASSFSKTEAFF
-,TRBJ2-4,TRBV9,TRBD1,TGTGCCAGCAGCTCTAGGGCTGGGACAGGGGAGAGCATTCAGTACTTC,CASSSRAGTGESIQYF
-,TRBJ1-6,TRBV5-4,TRBD1,TGTGCCAGCAGCTTGGAACTGACAGGGCTTCAGAGCTCCTATAATTCACCCCTCCACTTT,CASSLELTGLQSSYNSPLHF
-,TRBJ2-2,TRBV9,TRBD2,TGTGCCAGCAGCCAGGGACTAGCTGATCCTAGGGGAGAGCTGTTTTTT,CASSQGLADPRGELFF
-,TRBJ2-3,TRBV9,TRBD2,TGTGCCAGCAGCGTAGCTAGCGGGAGCGTAGATACGCAGTATTTT,CASSVASGSVDTQYF
-,TRBJ2-7,TRBV2,-,TGTGCCAGCAGTGACGGGACATATAACGGCTACGAGCAGTACTTC,CASSDGTYNGYEQYF
-,TRBJ2-5,TRBV9,TRBD1,TGTGCCAGCAGCGCTTGGGACAGGGGGCCGGAGACCCAGTACTTC,CASSAWDRGPETQYF
-,TRBJ2-4,TRBV4-1,-,TGCGCCAGCAGCCAAGAGCAGTCGCTACTAGCCAAAAACATTCAGTACTTC,CASSQEQSLLAKNIQYF
once,TRBJ1-6,TRBV7-6,TRBD1,TGTGCCAGCAGCTTAGACCGGGACAGGGAAGGAGCCTATAATTCACCCCTCCACTTT,CASSLDRDREGAYNSPLHF
-,TRBJ2-1,TRBV5-1,TRBD2,TGCGCCAGCAGCGGGGTACTAGCGGGAGTTCAAAATGAGCAGTTCTTC,CASSGVLAGVQNEQFF